A single sample is the source of the 19 T cell receptor beta chains below, sequenced in a study of blood T cell repertoires in COVID-19. Assay: immunoSEQ multiplex PCR; the TCRdb copy retains only in-frame clones and omits some. The sample shows 55,000 to 80,000 clones, roughly 77% of them seen only once. The sample taken for sequencing was peripheral blood. The receptor set was obtained from a human donor in a cohort sampled during active COVID-19.

The rearrangement uses TRBV4-1 and TRBJ2-1; 8 nucleotides match TRBD2. The J segment lost 7 bases and the V segment lost 1 base, leaving 24 bases of the junction unmatched. In germline, CDR1 is MGHRA, CDR2 YSYEKL. CDR3 length: 21 amino acids. The CDR3 nucleotides read TGCGCCAGCAGCCAAGTCTGGCTAGCGGGTATTGGAGTGAGAGGAAGAAATGAGCAGTTCTTC. Protein sequence: CASSQVWLAGIGVRGRNEQFF.

The chain recombines TRBV7-9 with TRBJ2-5, with a tentative D call TRBD2 (6 bases). This CDR3 spans 13 amino acids. V was pared by 3 bases and J by 5 bases, with 10 bases between. CDR1 and CDR2 from the germline V gene are SEHNR and FQNEAQ (reference sequence). The CDR3 DNA sequence: TGTGCCAGCAGCTTCCGGGAGAGGGAGACCCAGTACTTC. Translating gives CASSFRERETQYF.

This clone was seen just once. The chain recombines TRBV15 with TRBJ2-3; no clear D. Trimming took 3 bases from V and 1 from J, leaving 5 bases between them. CDR1 is LNHNV and CDR2 is YYDKDF in the germline V gene (reference sequence). This CDR3 is 13 amino acids long. CDR3 in DNA: TGTGCCACCAGCAGCCGGGGCACAGATACGCAGTATTTT. This sequence encodes CATSSRGTDTQYF.

The chain employs TRBV13 and TRBJ2-5, with D maybe TRBD1 (7 bases). V was clipped by 5 bases and J by 5 bases, with 18 bases between them. Per germline, CDR1 PRHDT and CDR2 FYEKMQ (reference sequence). The CDR3 is made up of 15 amino acids. The CDR3 DNA reads TGTGCCAGCAGCAAATGGAGGGGGCGCCGTGAGACCCAGTACTTC. As protein: CASSKWRGRRETQYF.

V and J are TRBV30 and TRBJ2-1, with 7 nucleotides matching TRBD2. CDR1 is GTSNPN and CDR2 is SVGIG in the germline V gene (reference sequence). V trimming: 0 bases; J trimming: 8 bases; junction bases outside the gene matches: 4. There are 13 residues in the CDR3. CDR3 sequence: CAWSVTSLDEQFF. CDR3 nucleotide sequence: TGTGCCTGGAGTGTGACTAGCCTCGATGAGCAGTTCTTC.

The chain employs TRBV7-9 and TRBJ1-1, with unresolved D. With 4 bases removed from V and 5 bases from J, the gap between germline ends came to 14 bases. CDR1 and CDR2 from the germline V gene are SEHNR and FQNEAQ (reference sequence). This CDR3 is 14 amino acids long. Here the CDR3 reads CASSSRDTMTEAFF. In DNA form, the CDR3 reads TGTGCCAGCAGCTCCCGGGATACGATGACTGAAGCTTTCTTT.

The rearrangement links TRBV2 to TRBJ2-1; 7 bases are shared with TRBD2. Germline loops: CDR1 SNHLY, CDR2 FYNNEI. CDR3 size: 12 residues. After removal of 6 bases from V and 6 bases from J, the junction contained 2 bases not matched to a gene. The CDR3, as DNA: TGTGCCAGCAGAACTAGCGCCAATGAGCAGTTCTTC. Translated, it gives CASRTSANEQFF.

This chain joins TRBV15 and TRBJ2-7; D gene uncertain. In germline, CDR1 is LNHNV, CDR2 YYDKDF (reference sequence). V gave up 5 bases and J gave up 1 base, with 15 bases separating them. This CDR3 spans 15 amino acids. The DNA for the CDR3 is TGTGCCACCAGCCCGTCCGTGACTGGTTCCTACGAGCAGTACTTC. Protein product: CATSPSVTGSYEQYF.

This chain uses TRBV19 with TRBJ2-7; no firm D call. Trimming removed 2 bases from V and 5 bases from J, with 13 bases in between. This CDR3 region has 14 residues. The germline gives CDR1 LNHDA, CDR2 SQIVND (reference sequence). The CDR3 coding sequence is TGTGCCAGTAGTATATCTCAGGTTCTCAACGAGCAGTACTTC. It encodes CASSISQVLNEQYF.

This chain uses TRBV19 with TRBJ1-1, with 7 bases identical to TRBD1. V shed 4 bases, J shed 0 bases, and the junction held 11 bases outside the gene matches. Germline V lookup: CDR1 LNHDA, CDR2 SQIVND (reference sequence). This CDR3 is 17 amino acids long. CDR3 sequence: CASSTRQGSDLNTEAFF. CDR3 nucleotides: TGTGCCAGTAGTACTAGACAGGGTTCGGACCTGAACACTGAAGCTTTCTTT.

The V call is TRBV2, the J call TRBJ1-4, with 9 bases fitting TRBD1. From germline, CDR1 is SNHLY and CDR2 FYNNEI. Unmatched junction bases numbered 1, after V lost 4 bases and J lost 4 bases. This CDR3 comprises 14 residues. The CDR3 region has the DNA TGTGCCAGCAGTGGGGACAGGGTTAATGAAAAACTGTTTTTT. Protein: CASSGDRVNEKLFF.

The chain uses TRBV28 and TRBJ2-2, with D tentatively TRBD1 (5 bases). This CDR3 comprises 14 residues. With 5 bases removed from V and 4 bases from J, the gap between germline ends came to 11 bases. CDR1 is MDHEN and CDR2 is SYDVKM in the germline V gene. The CDR3 spells CASSPGLSTGELFF. The CDR3 DNA reads as TGTGCCAGCAGTCCAGGGTTGAGCACCGGGGAGCTGTTTTTT. The variable domain in full, completed from reference TRBV28 and TRBJ2-2, reads DVKVTQSSRYLVKRTGEKVFLECVQDMDHENMFWYRQDPGLGLRLIYFSYDVKMKEKGDIPEGYSVSREKKERFSLILESASTNQTSMYLCASSPGLSTGELFFGEGSRLTVL.

V gene TRBV5-4 combines with J gene TRBJ2-2; maybe TRBD2 (6 bases). Trimming pared 2 bases from V and 4 bases from J, leaving 9 bases between. Germline CDR1 and CDR2: SGHNT and YYREEE (reference sequence). The CDR3 is 14 residues long. The CDR3 DNA reads TGTGCCAGCAGCTTTCTCGGGAGCACCGGGGAGCTGTTTTTT. This encodes CASSFLGSTGELFF.

This sequence joins TRBV27 and TRBJ1-1; TRBD1 might be the D (6 bases). The CDR3 contains 14 residues. CDR1 is MNHEY and CDR2 is SMNVEV in the germline V gene (reference sequence). The V gene lost 7 bases and the J gene lost 3 bases, with 15 bases spanning the gap. Here the CDR3 DNA reads TGTGCCAGCAATCCACAGGGTCGTTACACTGAAGCTTTCTTT. This sequence encodes CASNPQGRYTEAFF.

A few counts support this clone. The chain links TRBV6-5 to TRBJ2-7, with 10 bases identical to TRBD2. The trim removed 9 bases at V and 6 bases at J, leaving 8 bases unmatched. Germline assignment: CDR1 MNHEY and CDR2 SVGAGI. This CDR3 has 13 residues. The CDR3 DNA is TGTGCCAGTACGGAACTAGCGGGATCCGAGCAGTACTTC. Translated, it gives CASTELAGSEQYF.

J is TRBJ1-4 and V is TRBV18; perhaps TRBD1 as D (6 bases). Trimming cost V 4 bases and J 3 bases, with 12 bases left between them. Germline V gene lookup returns CDR1 KGHSH and CDR2 LQKENI. The CDR3 has 15 residues. This chain's CDR3 is CASSQSQGPNEKLFF. In nucleotides, the CDR3 is TGTGCCAGCTCACAGTCCCAGGGGCCTAATGAAAAACTGTTTTTT. The complete variable domain, with remaining parts taken from reference TRBV18 and TRBJ1-4, reads NAGVMQNPRHLVRRRGQEARLRCSPMKGHSHVYWYRQLPEEGLKFMVYLQKENIIDESGMPKERFSAEFPKEGPSILRIQQVVRGDSAAYFCASSQSQGPNEKLFFGSGTQLSVL.

The chain links TRBV27 to TRBJ2-1; the match to TRBD1 covers 8 bases. Germline CDR1 reads MNHEY; CDR2 reads SMNVEV (reference sequence). V shed 5 bases and J 2 bases; nucleotides not matched to a gene: 14. This CDR3 is 18 amino acids long. CDR3 protein: CASSVWPPRTGTYNEQFF. CDR3 DNA: TGTGCCAGCAGTGTATGGCCACCGAGGACAGGGACCTACAATGAGCAGTTCTTC.

J is TRBJ2-5 and V is TRBV7-9, with 12 positions matching TRBD2. This CDR3 comprises 17 residues. V gave up 5 bases and J gave up 4 bases; unmatched junction bases: 11. CDR1 is SEHNR, CDR2 FQNEAQ, per germline (reference sequence). The CDR3 sequence is CASSLDQTSGSTETQYF. The CDR3 DNA follows: TGTGCCAGCAGCCTTGACCAGACTAGCGGGAGTACAGAGACCCAGTACTTC.

V and J are TRBV9 and TRBJ2-4; the D gene is possibly TRBD2 (5 bases). This CDR3 has 12 residues. Germline V gene data show CDR1 as SGDLS and CDR2 as YYNGEE. The ends were cut back, 3 bases at V and 8 bases at J, with 9 bases in the middle. The CDR3 protein is CASSGEGDIQYF. CDR3 nucleotide sequence: TGTGCCAGCAGCGGCGAGGGAGACATTCAGTACTTC.